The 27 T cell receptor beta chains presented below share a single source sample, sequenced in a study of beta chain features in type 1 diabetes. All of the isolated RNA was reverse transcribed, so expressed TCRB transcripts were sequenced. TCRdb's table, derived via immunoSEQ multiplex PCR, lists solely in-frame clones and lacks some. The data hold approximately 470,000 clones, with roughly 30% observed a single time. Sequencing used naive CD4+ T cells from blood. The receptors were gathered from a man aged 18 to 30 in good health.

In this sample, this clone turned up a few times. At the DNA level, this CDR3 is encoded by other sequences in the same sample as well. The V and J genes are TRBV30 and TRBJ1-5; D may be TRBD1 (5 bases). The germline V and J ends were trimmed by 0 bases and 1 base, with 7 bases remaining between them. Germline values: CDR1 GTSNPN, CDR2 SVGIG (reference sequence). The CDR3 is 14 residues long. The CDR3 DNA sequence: TGTGCCTGGAGTGTGGGACTGAGCAATCAGCCCCAGCATTTT. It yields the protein CAWSVGLSNQPQHF.

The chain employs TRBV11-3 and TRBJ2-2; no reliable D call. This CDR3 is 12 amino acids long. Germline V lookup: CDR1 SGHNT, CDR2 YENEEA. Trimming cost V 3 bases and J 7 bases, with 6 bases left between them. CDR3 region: CASSLGSGELFF. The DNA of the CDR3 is TGTGCCAGCAGCTTGGGCAGCGGGGAGCTGTTTTTT.

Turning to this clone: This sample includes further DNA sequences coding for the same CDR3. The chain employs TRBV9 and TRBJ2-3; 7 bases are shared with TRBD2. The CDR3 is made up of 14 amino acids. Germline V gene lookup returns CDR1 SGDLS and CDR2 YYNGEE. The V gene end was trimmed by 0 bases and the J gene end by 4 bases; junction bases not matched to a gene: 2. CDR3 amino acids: CASSVASGADTQYF. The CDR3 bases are TGTGCCAGCAGCGTAGCTAGCGGAGCAGATACGCAGTATTTT.

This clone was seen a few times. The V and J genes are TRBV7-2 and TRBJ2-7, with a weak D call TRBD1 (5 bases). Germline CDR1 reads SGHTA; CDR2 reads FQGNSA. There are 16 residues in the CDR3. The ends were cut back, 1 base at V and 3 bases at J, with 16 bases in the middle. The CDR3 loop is CASSLGQRQSDYEQYF. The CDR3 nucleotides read TGTGCCAGCAGCTTAGGCCAACGACAGAGTGACTACGAGCAGTACTTC.

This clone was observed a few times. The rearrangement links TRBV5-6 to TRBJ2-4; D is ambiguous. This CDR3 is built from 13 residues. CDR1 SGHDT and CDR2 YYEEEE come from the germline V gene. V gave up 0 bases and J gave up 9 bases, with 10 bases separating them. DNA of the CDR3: TGTGCCAGCAGCTTGGGTCTACTAAGCATTCAGTACTTC. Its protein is CASSLGLLSIQYF.

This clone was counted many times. This CDR3 is CATSRDWEVNEQFF. The DNA for the CDR3 is TGTGCCACCAGCAGAGACTGGGAGGTTAATGAGCAGTTCTTC. The chain links TRBV15 to TRBJ2-1; D is perhaps TRBD2 (6 bases). This CDR3 is 14 amino acids long. The V end lost 0 bases, the J end lost 7 bases, and 10 bases lay between the germline ends. Germline assignment: CDR1 LNHNV and CDR2 YYDKDF (reference sequence).

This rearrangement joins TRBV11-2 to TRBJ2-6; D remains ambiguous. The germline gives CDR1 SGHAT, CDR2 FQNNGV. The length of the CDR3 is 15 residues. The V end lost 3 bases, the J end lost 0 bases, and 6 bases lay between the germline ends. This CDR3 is CASSFAVSGANVLTF. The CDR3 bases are TGTGCCAGCAGCTTCGCCGTCTCTGGGGCCAACGTCCTGACTTTC. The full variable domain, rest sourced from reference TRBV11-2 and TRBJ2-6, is EAGVAQSPRYKIIEKRQSVAFWCNPISGHATLYWYQQILGQGPKLLIQFQNNGVVDDSQLPKDRFSAERLKGVDSTLKIQPAKLEDSAVYLCASSFAVSGANVLTFGAGSRLTVL.

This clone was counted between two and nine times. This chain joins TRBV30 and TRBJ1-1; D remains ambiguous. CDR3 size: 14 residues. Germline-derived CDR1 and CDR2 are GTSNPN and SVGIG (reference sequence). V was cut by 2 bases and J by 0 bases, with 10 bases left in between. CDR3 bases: TGTGCCTGGAGTTTGAGACGCTTGAACACTGAAGCTTTCTTT. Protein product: CAWSLRRLNTEAFF.

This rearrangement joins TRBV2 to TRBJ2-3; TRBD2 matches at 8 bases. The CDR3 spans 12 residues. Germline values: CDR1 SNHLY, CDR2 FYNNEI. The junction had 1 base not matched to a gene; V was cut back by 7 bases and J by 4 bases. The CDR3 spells CASKRESDTQYF. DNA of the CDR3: TGTGCCAGCAAGCGGGAGTCAGATACGCAGTATTTT.

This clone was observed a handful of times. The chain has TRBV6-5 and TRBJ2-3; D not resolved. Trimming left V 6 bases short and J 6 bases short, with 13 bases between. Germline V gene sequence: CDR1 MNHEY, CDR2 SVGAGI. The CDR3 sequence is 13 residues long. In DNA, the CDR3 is TGTGCCAGCAGGCCTCCGGGCAGGGATACGCAGTATTTT. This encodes CASRPPGRDTQYF.

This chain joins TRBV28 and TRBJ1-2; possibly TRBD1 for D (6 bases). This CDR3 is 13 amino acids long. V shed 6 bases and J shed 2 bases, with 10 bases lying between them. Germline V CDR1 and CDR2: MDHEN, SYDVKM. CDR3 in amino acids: CASSPTGNYGYTF. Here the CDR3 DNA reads TGTGCCAGCAGCCCTACAGGGAACTATGGCTACACCTTC.

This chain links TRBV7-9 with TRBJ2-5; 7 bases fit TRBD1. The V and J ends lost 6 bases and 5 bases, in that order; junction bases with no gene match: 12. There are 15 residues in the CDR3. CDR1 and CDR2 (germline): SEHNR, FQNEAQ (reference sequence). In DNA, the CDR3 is TGTGCCAGCAGGCCGACAGGGCCGAAGTTTGAGACCCAGTACTTC. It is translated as CASRPTGPKFETQYF.

DNA for the CDR3: TGTGCCAGCAGTACCCCTAGCGGAGGGGGGGACTACGAGCAGTACTTC. Its translation is CASSTPSGGGDYEQYF. This chain connects TRBV27 to TRBJ2-7, with D tentatively TRBD2 (7 bases). The V end was cut by 5 bases, the J end by 3 bases, with 20 bases between. The germline V gene encodes CDR1 MNHEY and CDR2 SMNVEV (reference sequence). The CDR3 runs to 16 residues.

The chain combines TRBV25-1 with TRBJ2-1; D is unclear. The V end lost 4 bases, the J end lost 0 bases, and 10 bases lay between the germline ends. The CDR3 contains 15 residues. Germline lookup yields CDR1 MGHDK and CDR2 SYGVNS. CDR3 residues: CASSVRRNSYNEQFF. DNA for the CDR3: TGTGCCAGCAGTGTACGGAGAAACTCCTACAATGAGCAGTTCTTC.

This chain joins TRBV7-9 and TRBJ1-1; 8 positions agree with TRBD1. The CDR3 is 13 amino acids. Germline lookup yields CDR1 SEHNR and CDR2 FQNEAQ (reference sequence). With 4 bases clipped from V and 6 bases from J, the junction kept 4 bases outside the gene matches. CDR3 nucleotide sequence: TGTGCCAGCAGCTCACCGGGACAGGCTGAAGCTTTCTTT. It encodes CASSSPGQAEAFF.

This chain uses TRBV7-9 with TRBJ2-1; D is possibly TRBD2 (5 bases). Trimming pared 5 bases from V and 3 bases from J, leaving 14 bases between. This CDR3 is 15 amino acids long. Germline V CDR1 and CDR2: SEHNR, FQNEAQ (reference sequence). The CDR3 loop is CASSPEGFNYNEQFF. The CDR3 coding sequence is TGTGCCAGCAGCCCCGAGGGATTTAACTACAATGAGCAGTTCTTC.

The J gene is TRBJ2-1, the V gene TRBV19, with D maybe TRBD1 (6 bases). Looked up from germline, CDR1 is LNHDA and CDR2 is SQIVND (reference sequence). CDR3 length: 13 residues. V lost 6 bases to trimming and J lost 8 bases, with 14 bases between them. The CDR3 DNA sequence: TGTGCCAGTAGGACCGCCGGGACACATGAGCAGTTCTTC. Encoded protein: CASRTAGTHEQFF.

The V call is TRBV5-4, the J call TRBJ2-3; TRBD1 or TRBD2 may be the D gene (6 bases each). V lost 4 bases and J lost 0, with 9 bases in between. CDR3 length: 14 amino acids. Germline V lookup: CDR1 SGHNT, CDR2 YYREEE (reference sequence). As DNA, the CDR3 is TGTGCCAGCAGCCCGGGGGCTAGCACAGATACGCAGTATTTT. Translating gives CASSPGASTDTQYF.

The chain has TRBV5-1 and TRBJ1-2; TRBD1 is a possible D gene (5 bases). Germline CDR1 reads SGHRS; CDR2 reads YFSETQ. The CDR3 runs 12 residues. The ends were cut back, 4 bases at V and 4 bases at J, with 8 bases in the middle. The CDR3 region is CASSPDTYGYTF. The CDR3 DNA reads TGCGCCAGCAGCCCGGACACCTATGGCTACACCTTC.

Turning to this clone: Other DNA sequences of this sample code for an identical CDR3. CDR3 residues: CASSFRDRGKNIQYF. CDR3 sequence (DNA): TGTGCCAGCAGTTTTAGGGACAGAGGCAAAAACATTCAGTACTTC. The chain has TRBV27 and TRBJ2-4; 7 bases are shared with TRBD1. Germline values: CDR1 MNHEY, CDR2 SMNVEV (reference sequence). The CDR3 has 15 amino acids. V lost 3 bases and J lost 3; bases outside the gene matches: 5.

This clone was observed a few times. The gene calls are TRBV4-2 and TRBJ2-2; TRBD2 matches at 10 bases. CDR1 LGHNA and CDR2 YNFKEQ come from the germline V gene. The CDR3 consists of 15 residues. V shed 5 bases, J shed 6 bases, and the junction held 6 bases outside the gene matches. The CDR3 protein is CASSASGRVAGELFF. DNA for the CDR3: TGTGCCAGCAGCGCCAGCGGGAGGGTAGCCGGGGAGCTGTTTTTT.

CDR3 sequence (DNA): TGTGCCAGCAGCCAAGATTGGAGCCGCAGCGCCTACGAGCAGTACTTC. The encoded protein is CASSQDWSRSAYEQYF. The V gene is TRBV14, the J gene TRBJ2-7; no clear D. The CDR3 loop spans 16 amino acids. The V end lost 0 bases, the J end lost 2 bases, and 14 bases lay between the germline ends. From germline, CDR1 is SGHDN and CDR2 FVKESK.

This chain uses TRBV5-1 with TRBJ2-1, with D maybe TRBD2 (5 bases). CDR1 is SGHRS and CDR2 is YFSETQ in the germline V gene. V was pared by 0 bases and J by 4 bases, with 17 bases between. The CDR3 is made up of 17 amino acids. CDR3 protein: CASSLAARAGVYNEQFF. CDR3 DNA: TGCGCCAGCAGCTTGGCCGCGCGGGCCGGGGTATACAATGAGCAGTTCTTC.

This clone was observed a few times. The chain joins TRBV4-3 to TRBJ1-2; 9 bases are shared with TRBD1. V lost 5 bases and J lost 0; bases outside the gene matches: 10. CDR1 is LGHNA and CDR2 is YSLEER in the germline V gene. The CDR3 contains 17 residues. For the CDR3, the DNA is TGCGCCAGCAGCGTACGTGGGGGACAGGGTACTAACTATGGCTACACCTTC. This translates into CASSVRGGQGTNYGYTF.

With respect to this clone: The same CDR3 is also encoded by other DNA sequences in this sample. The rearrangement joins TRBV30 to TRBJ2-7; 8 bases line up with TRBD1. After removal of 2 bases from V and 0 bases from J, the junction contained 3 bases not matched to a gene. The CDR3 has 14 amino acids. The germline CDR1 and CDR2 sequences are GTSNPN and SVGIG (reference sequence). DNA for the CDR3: TGTGCCTGGAGTTCCGGGACAGGCTCCTACGAGCAGTACTTC. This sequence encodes CAWSSGTGSYEQYF.

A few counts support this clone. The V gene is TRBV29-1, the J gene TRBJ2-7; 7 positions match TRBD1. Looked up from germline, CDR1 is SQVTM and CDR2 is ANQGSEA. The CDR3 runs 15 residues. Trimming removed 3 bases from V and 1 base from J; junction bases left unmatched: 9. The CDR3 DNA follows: TGCAGCGTTGACTTAGGCGACAGGGTTTCCTACGAGCAGTACTTC. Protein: CSVDLGDRVSYEQYF.

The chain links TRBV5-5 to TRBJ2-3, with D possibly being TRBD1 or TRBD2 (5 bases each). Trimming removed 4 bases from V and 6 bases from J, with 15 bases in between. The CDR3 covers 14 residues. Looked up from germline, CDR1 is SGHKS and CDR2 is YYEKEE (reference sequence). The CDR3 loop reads CASSTDGARDTQYF. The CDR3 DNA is TGTGCCAGCAGCACGGACGGGGCGAGGGATACGCAGTATTTT.